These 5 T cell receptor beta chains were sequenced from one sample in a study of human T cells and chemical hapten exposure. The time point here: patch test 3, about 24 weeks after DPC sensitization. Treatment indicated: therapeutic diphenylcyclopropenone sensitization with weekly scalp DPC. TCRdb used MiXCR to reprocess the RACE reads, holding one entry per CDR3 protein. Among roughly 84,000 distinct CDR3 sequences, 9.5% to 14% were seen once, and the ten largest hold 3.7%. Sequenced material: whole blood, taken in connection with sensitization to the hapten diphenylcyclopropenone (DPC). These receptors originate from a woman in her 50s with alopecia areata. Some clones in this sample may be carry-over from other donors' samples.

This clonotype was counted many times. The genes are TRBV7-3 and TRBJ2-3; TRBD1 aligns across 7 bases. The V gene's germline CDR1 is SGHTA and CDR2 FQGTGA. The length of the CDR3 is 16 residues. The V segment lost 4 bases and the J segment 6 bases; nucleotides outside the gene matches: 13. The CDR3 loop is CASSSSRGQGRDTQYF. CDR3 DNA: TGTGCCAGCAGCTCAAGTAGGGGGCAAGGGCGGGATACGCAGTATTTT.

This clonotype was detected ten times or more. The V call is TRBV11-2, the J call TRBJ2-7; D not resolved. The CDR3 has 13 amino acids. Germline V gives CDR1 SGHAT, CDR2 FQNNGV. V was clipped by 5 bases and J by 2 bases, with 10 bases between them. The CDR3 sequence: CASSQPVPYEQYF. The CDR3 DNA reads TGTGCCAGCAGCCAACCGGTCCCCTACGAGCAGTACTTC.

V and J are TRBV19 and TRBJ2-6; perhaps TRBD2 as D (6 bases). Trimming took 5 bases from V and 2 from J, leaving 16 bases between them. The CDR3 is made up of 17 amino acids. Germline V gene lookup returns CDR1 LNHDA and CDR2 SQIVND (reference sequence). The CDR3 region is CASSLRDFGTGANVLTF. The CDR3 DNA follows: TGTGCCAGTAGTCTCCGGGACTTTGGGACTGGGGCCAACGTCCTGACTTTC.

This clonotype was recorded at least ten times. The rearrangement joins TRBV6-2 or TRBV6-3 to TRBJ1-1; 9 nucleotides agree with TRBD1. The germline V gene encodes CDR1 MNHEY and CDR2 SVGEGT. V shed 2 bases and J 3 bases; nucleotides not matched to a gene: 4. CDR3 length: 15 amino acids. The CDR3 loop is CASSYPGQGHTEAFF. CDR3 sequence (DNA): TGTGCCAGCAGTTACCCGGGACAGGGACACACTGAAGCTTTCTTT.

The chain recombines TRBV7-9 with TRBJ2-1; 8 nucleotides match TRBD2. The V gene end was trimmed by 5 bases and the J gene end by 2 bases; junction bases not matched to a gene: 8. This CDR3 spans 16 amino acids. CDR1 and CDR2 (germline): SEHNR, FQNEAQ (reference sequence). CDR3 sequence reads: CASSTSGGPPYNEQFF. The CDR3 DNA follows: TGTGCCAGCAGCACGAGCGGGGGCCCTCCCTACAATGAGCAGTTCTTC.